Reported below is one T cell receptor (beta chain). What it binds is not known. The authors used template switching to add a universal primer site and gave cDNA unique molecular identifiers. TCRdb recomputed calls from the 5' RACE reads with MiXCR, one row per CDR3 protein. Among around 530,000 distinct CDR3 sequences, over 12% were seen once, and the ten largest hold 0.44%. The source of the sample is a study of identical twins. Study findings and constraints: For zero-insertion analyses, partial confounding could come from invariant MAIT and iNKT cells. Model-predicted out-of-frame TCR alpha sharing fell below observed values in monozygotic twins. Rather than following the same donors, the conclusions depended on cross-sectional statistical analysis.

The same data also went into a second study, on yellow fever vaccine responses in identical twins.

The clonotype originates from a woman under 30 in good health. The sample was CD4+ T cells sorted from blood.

As DNA, the CDR3 is TGTGCCAGCAGCGTACAGCGGGAGGGCCCCTACGAGCAGTACTTC. As protein: CASSVQREGPYEQYF. V gene TRBV9 combines with J gene TRBJ2-7; 10 bases are a match to TRBD2. Trimming at V came to 1 base and at J to 2 bases, leaving 3 bases not matched to a gene. The CDR3 runs 15 residues. Germline assignment: CDR1 SGDLS and CDR2 YYNGEE.